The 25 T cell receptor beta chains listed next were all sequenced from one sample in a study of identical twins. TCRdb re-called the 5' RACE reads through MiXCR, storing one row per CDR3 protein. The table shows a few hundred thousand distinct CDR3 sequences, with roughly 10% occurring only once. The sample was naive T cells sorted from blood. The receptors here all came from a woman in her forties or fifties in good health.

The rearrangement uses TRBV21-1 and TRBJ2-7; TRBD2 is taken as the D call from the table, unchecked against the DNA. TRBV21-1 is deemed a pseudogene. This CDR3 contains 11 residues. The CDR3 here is CASKDWNEQYV. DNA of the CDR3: TGTGCCAGCAAGGACTGGAACGAGCAGTACGTC.

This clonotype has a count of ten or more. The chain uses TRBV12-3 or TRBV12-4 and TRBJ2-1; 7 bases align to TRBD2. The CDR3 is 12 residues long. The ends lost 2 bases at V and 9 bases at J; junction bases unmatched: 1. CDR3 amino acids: CASSLLAVEQFF. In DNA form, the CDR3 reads TGTGCCAGCAGTTTACTAGCGGTTGAGCAGTTCTTC.

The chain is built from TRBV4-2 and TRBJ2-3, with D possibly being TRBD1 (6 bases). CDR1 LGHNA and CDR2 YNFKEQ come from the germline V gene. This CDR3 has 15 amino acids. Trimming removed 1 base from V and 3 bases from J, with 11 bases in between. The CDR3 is CASSQAGVGTDTQYF. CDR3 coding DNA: TGTGCCAGCAGCCAAGCAGGGGTAGGGACAGATACGCAGTATTTT.

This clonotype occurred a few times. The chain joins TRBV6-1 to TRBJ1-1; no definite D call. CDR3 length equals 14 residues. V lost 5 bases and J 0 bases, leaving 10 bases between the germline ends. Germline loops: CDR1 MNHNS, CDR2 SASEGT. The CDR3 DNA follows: TGTGCCAGCAGTCGAGCGGAGATGAACACTGAAGCTTTCTTT. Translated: CASSRAEMNTEAFF.

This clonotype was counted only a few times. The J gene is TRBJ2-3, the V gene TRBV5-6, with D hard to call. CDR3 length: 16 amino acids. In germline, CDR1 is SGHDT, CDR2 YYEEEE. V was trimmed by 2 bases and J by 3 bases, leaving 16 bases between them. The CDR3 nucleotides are TGTGCCAGCAGCTTATTACAGCTTGCTCCTACAGATACGCAGTATTTT. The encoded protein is CASSLLQLAPTDTQYF. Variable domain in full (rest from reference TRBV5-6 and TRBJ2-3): DAGVTQSPTHLIKTRGQQVTLRCSPKSGHDTVSWYQQALGQGPQFIFQYYEEEERQRGNFPDRFSGHQFPNYSSELNVNALLLGDSALYLCASSLLQLAPTDTQYFGPGTRLTVL.

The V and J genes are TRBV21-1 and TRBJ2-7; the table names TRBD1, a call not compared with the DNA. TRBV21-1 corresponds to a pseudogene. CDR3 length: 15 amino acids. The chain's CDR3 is CASGLLRGGLNEQYF. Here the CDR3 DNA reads TGTGCCAGCGGTCTTTTGAGGGGGGGTCTGAACGAGCAGTACTTC.

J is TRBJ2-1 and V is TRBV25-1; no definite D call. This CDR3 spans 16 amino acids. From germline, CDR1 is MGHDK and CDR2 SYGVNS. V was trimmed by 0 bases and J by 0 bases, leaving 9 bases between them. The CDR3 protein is CASSEYGSLSYNEQFF. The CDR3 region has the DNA TGTGCCAGCAGTGAATACGGCAGCCTCTCCTACAATGAGCAGTTCTTC.

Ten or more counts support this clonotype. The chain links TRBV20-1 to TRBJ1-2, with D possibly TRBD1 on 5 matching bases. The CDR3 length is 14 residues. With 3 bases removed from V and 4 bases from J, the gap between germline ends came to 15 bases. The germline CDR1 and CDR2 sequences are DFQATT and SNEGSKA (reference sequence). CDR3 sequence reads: CSASGAGLVYGYTF. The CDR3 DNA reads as TGCAGTGCTAGTGGGGCAGGGTTGGTCTATGGCTACACCTTC.

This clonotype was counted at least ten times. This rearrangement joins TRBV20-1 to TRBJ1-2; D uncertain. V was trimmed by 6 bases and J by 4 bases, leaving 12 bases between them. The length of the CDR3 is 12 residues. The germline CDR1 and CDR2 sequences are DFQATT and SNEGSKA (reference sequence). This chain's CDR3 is CSAPRGSYGYTF. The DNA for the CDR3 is TGCAGTGCCCCGCGGGGATCCTATGGCTACACCTTC.

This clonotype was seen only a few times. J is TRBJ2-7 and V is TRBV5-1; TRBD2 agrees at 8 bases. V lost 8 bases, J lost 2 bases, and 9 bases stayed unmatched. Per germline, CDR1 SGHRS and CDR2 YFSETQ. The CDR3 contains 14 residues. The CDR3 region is CASRREGLTYEQYF. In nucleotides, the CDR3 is TGCGCCAGTCGACGGGAGGGCCTCACCTACGAGCAGTACTTC.

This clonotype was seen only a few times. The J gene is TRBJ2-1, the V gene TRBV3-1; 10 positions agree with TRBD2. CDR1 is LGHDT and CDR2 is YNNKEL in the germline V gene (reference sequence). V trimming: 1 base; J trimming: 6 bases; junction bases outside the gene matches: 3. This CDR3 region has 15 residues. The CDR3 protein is CASSQGLAGLNEQFF. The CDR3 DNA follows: TGTGCCAGCAGCCAAGGACTAGCGGGTCTCAATGAGCAGTTCTTC.

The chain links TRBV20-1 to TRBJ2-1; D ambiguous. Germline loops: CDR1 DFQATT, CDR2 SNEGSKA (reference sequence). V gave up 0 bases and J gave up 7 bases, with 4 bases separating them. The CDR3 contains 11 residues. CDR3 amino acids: CSARDINEQFF. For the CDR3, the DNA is TGCAGTGCTAGAGATATAAATGAGCAGTTCTTC.

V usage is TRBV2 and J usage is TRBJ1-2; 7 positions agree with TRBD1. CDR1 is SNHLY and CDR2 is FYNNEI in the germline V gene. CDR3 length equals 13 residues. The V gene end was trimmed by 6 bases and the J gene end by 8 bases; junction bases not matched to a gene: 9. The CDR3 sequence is CASSDDRVGGYTF. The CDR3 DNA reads TGTGCCAGCAGCGACGACAGGGTGGGGGGCTACACCTTC. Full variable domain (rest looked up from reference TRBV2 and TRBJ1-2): EPEVTQTPSHQVTQMGQEVILRCVPISNHLYFYWYRQILGQKVEFLVSFYNNEISEKSEIFDDQFSVERPDGSNFTLKIRSTKLEDSAMYFCASSDDRVGGYTFGSGTRLTVV.

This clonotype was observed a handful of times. CDR3: CASSPDRGLLYEQYF. In nucleotides, the CDR3 is TGTGCCAGCTCACCCGACAGGGGGCTACTTTACGAGCAGTACTTC. The V and J genes are TRBV18 and TRBJ2-7, with TRBD1 matching 10 bases. This CDR3 contains 15 residues. Per germline, CDR1 KGHSH and CDR2 LQKENI. V shed 3 bases, J shed 4 bases, and the junction held 6 bases outside the gene matches.

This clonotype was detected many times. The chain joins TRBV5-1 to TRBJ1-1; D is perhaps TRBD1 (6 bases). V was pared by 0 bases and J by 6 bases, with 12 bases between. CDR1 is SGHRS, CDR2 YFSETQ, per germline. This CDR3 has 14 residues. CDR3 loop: CASSLGGQPAEAFF. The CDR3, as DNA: TGCGCCAGCAGCTTGGGAGGACAGCCTGCTGAAGCTTTCTTT.

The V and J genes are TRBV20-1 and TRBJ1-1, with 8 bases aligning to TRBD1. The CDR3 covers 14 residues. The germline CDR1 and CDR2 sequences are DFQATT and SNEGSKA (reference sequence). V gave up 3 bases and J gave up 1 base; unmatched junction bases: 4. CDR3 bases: TGCAGTGCTAGGGCAGGGGGCTCGAACACTGAAGCTTTCTTT. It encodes CSARAGGSNTEAFF.

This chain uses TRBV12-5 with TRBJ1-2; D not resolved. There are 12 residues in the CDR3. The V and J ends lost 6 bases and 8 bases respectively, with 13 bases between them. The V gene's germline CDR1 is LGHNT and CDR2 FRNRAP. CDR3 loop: CASGLDTGGYTF. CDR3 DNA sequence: TGTGCTAGTGGCCTAGACACTGGAGGCTACACCTTC. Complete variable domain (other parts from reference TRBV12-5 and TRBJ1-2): DARVTQTPRHKVTEMGQEVTMRCQPILGHNTVFWYRQTMMQGLELLAYFRNRAPLDDSGMPKDRFSAEMPDATLATLKIQPSEPRDSAVYFCASGLDTGGYTFGSGTRLTVV.

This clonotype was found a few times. The CDR3 region is CASGTELAHYQPQHF. For the CDR3, the DNA is TGTGCCAGCGGTACCGAGCTGGCGCACTACCAGCCCCAGCATTTT. The V gene is TRBV7-3, the J gene TRBJ1-5; no clear D gene. V was shortened by 8 bases and J by 7 bases, with 21 bases between the two germline ends. This CDR3 has 15 amino acids. In germline, CDR1 is SGHTA, CDR2 FQGTGA.

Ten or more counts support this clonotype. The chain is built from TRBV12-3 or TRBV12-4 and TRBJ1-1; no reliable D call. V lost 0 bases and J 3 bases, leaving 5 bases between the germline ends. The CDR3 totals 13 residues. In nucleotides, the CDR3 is TGTGCCAGCAGTTTAGCAGGGTACACTGAAGCTTTCTTT. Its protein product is CASSLAGYTEAFF.

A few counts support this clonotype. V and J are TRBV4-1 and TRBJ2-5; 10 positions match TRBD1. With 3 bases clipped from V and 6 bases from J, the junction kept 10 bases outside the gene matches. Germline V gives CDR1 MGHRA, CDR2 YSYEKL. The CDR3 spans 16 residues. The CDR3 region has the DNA TGCGCCAGCAGCCACCCTCTGACAGGGGGCGGTAAGACCCAGTACTTC. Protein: CASSHPLTGGGKTQYF.

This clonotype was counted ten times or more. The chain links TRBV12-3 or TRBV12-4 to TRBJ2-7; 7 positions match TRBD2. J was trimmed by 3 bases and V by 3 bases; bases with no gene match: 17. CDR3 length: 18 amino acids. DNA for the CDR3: TGTGCCAGCAGTTTTATCGCCCTCTCGATTAGCGGGCGCTACGAGCAGTACTTC. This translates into CASSFIALSISGRYEQYF.

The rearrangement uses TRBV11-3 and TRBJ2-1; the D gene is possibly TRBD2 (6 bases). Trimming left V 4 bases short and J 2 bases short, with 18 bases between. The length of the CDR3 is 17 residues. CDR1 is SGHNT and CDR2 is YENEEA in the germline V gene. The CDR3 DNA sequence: TGTGCCAGCAGCTCCAGGCGGGCTGCGGGACCCTACAATGAGCAGTTCTTC. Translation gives CASSSRRAAGPYNEQFF.

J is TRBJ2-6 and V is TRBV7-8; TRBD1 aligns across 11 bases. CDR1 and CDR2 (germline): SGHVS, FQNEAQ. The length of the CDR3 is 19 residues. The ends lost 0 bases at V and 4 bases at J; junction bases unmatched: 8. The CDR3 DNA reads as TGTGCCAGCAGCTTAGCAGGACAGGGGGCGTTTTACGGGGCCAACGTCCTGACTTTC. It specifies CASSLAGQGAFYGANVLTF.

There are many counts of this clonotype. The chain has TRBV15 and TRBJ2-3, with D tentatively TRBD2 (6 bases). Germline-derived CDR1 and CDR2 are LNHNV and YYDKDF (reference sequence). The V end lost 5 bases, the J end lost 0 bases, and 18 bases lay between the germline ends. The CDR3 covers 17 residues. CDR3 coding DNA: TGTGCCACCAGCGCCCAACTTAGCGGATTTAGCACAGATACGCAGTATTTT. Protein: CATSAQLSGFSTDTQYF.

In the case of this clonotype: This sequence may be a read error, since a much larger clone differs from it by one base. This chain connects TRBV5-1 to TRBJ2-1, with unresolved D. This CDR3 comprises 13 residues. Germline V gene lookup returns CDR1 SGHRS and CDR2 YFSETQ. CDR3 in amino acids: CASSLAGLNEQSF. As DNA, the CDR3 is TGCGCCAGCAGCTTGGCTGGCTTAAATGAGCAGTCCTTC.